The subject of this entry is one T cell receptor (beta chain). The CDR3 has 15 amino acids. The V segment lost 4 bases and the J segment 6 bases; nucleotides outside the gene matches: 6. Germline CDR1 and CDR2: MNHEY and SVGEGT. The sample is drawn from a study of blood T cell repertoires in COVID-19. Study overall: The origin of the acute and convalescent COVID-19 samples was the United States, Italy and Spain. The analysed material was cDNA or gDNA that came from T cells, B-cell-depleted T cells, or PBMCs.

In the original processing: Nucleated cell counts were estimated from reference gene primer amplification. Some clones are missing from TCRdb's copy, which holds only in-frame ones; the method was immunoSEQ multiplex PCR. V and J calls plus clone size are reproduced from that table; the DNA served to infer D and trimming. The data show some 240,000 clones, more than 75% seen once. The sequencing sample was made of peripheral blood. This receptor was identified in a human donor in a cohort sampled during active COVID-19. The V call is TRBV6-2 or TRBV6-3, the J call TRBJ1-1, with 12 positions matching TRBD1. The CDR3 DNA reads TGTGCCAGCAGTTGGGGACAGGGGGCGGTCGCTGAAGCTTTCTTT. Its protein is CASSWGQGAVAEAFF.